These 2 T cell receptor beta chains originate from one sample sequenced in a study of blood T cell repertoires in COVID-19. Profiled with immunoSEQ multiplex PCR; TCRdb holds only in-frame clones, not every one. The table includes 250,000 to 350,000 clones, 75% to 90% detected once. Sample: PBMCs or T cells enriched from blood (not recorded which). Every receptor here comes from a woman in her thirties who had recovered from COVID-19.

The V call is TRBV7-3, the J call TRBJ2-1; maybe TRBD1 (5 bases). The ends were cut back, 3 bases at V and 6 bases at J, with 9 bases in the middle. The CDR3 has 13 residues. From germline, CDR1 is SGHTA and CDR2 FQGTGA. CDR3 amino acids: CASSLGQGNEQFF. CDR3 coding DNA: TGTGCCAGCAGCTTGGGGCAGGGCAATGAGCAGTTCTTC.

J is TRBJ2-3 and V is TRBV29-1; TRBD2 matches at 9 bases. Germline V CDR1 and CDR2: SQVTM, ANQGSEA. Trimming took 0 bases from V and 3 from J; bases not matched to a gene: 19. This CDR3 is built from 20 residues. The CDR3 nucleotides read TGCAGCGTTGAAGATCCTGAGCGGGGGGCCCCCGCGGGGACGACAGATACGCAGTATTTT. Its translation: CSVEDPERGAPAGTTDTQYF.